The clone carrying this T cell receptor beta chain showed up many times. Its antigen is unidentified. This entry is derived from a study of early T cells in non-severe SARS-CoV-2 infection. Study-wide background: RNA in bulk from unsorted whole blood was sequenced, and chains were unpaired.

This CDR3 is built from 14 residues. Germline values: CDR1 SGHRS, CDR2 YFSETQ. V was pared by 5 bases and J by 4 bases, with 14 bases between. Molecules of cDNA were individually given unique molecular identifiers that were attached to them. TCRdb processed the 5' RACE reads anew with MiXCR; each CDR3 protein has one entry. The sample lists around 46,000 distinct CDR3 sequences, approximately 5.1% occurring once. Study-wide points: A preference for anti-spike CD8 responses marked VDJdb matching, which missed private and CD4 specificities.

Sequencing was performed on whole blood, taken at baseline. The J gene is TRBJ2-3, the V gene TRBV5-1; D remains unclear. This clonotype originated in an adult who was a healthcare worker with PCR-confirmed SARS-CoV-2 infection or an uninfected control (not recorded which). The CDR3 sequence is CASRGDGLPDTQYF. In DNA form, the CDR3 reads TGCGCCAGCAGAGGAGACGGCCTCCCAGATACGCAGTATTTT. The full variable domain, with the rest looked up from reference TRBV5-1 and TRBJ2-3, is KAGVTQTPRYLIKTRGQQVTLSCSPISGHRSVSWYQQTPGQGLQFLFEYFSETQRNKGNFPGRFSGRQFSNSRSEMNVSTLELGDSALYLCASRGDGLPDTQYFGPGTRLTVL.